This T cell receptor (beta chain) was captured by sequencing in a study of blood T cell repertoires in COVID-19. Original methodology: Amplifying reference gene primers gave estimates of nucleated cell counts. Profiled with immunoSEQ multiplex PCR; TCRdb holds only in-frame clones, not every one. That table furnishes V, J and clone size, whereas the DNA furnished D and trimming. The sample consists of roughly 56,000 clones, around 87% of them appearing once. The CDR3 covers 15 residues. Germline V gene sequence: CDR1 KGHSH, CDR2 LQKENI. V lost 10 bases and J lost 7; bases outside the gene matches: 14.

The source material was peripheral blood. The sequence was collected from a man over 45 with active COVID-19. The gene calls are TRBV18 and TRBJ2-1; 9 bases fit TRBD1. The chain's CDR3 is CATAFGTGNRNEQFF. In nucleotides, the CDR3 is TGTGCCACCGCCTTCGGGACAGGGAATAGGAATGAGCAGTTCTTC.